This T cell receptor beta chain is drawn from a study of cytomegalovirus exposure and HLA in healthy donors. PCR involved 60 Vbeta and 13 Jbeta primers. Here immunoSEQ multiplex PCR was the method, and the copy in TCRdb shows in-frame clones only, minus some. Of about 130,000 clones listed, around four fifths are singletons. V was clipped by 0 bases and J by 0 bases, with 16 bases between them. This CDR3 has 18 amino acids. Germline V gene sequence: CDR1 LGHNT, CDR2 FRNRAP. V and J are TRBV12-5 and TRBJ2-3; D might be TRBD2 (5 bases). This receptor was identified in a woman aged 45-59 years in good health and CMV-seropositive. Sample: PBMCs. CDR3 residues: CASGLVADGMTSTDTQYF. The CDR3 DNA follows: TGTGCTAGTGGTTTGGTAGCGGATGGGATGACTAGCACAGATACGCAGTATTTT.